This entry features one T cell receptor beta chain sequence. This record belongs to a study of cytotoxic CD8 clonotypes in ibrutinib-treated CLL. The CDR3 extends over 16 amino acids. V gave up 1 base and J gave up 7 bases, with 14 bases separating them. Per germline, CDR1 SGHDN and CDR2 FVKESK. Clones were read by immunoSEQ multiplex PCR, and TCRdb kept only the in-frame ones, dropping some. The sample has some 130,000 clones, 80% to 90% seen once. The clonotype was recovered from a human donor with chronic lymphocytic leukemia. The chain couples TRBV14 to TRBJ1-6; D ambiguous. Specimen: PBMCs, collected after 24 months of ibrutinib treatment. For the CDR3, the DNA is TGTGCCAGCAGCCAAGGCTTGGAGAACGTGAATTCACCCCTCCACTTT. Translated, it gives CASSQGLENVNSPLHF.